A single sample gave rise to the 19 T cell receptor beta chains below, sequenced in a study of identical twins. Each CDR3 protein gets one entry after TCRdb re-called the 5' RACE reads with MiXCR. Here the sample spans about 520,000 distinct CDR3 sequences, around 20% being singletons. This same sample was also taken into another study, of T cells expressing NK-cell markers.

Sequenced sample: CD4+ T cells sorted from blood. These TCRs come from a young woman in good health.

The chain combines TRBV20-1 with TRBJ2-1; 7 nucleotides agree with TRBD2. CDR1 DFQATT and CDR2 SNEGSKA come from the germline V gene (reference sequence). After removal of 6 bases from V and 7 bases from J, the junction contained 9 bases not matched to a gene. The CDR3 runs to 13 residues. In DNA form, the CDR3 reads TGCAGTGCCCCGCCAGCGGGACGGAATGAGCAGTTCTTC. It specifies CSAPPAGRNEQFF.

There are a few counts of this clonotype. J is TRBJ2-2 and V is TRBV15; a weak D match, TRBD2 (5 bases). V shed 5 bases and J shed 3 bases, with 10 bases lying between them. The CDR3 has 14 residues. Germline V CDR1 and CDR2: LNHNV, YYDKDF (reference sequence). The DNA for the CDR3 is TGTGCCACCAGCCTACGGACTTACACCGGGGAGCTGTTTTTT. Residues: CATSLRTYTGELFF.

The V call is TRBV20-1, the J call TRBJ2-2; the D is unclear. The germline V and J ends were trimmed by 3 bases and 5 bases, with 4 bases remaining between them. The length of the CDR3 is 11 residues. CDR1 DFQATT and CDR2 SNEGSKA come from the germline V gene (reference sequence). CDR3 protein: CSASRTGELFF. CDR3 nucleotides: TGCAGTGCTAGTAGGACCGGGGAGCTGTTTTTT.

The chain joins TRBV27 to TRBJ1-1; D unresolved. CDR1 and CDR2 from the germline V gene are MNHEY and SMNVEV (reference sequence). The CDR3 runs to 13 residues. Trimming took 7 bases from V and 0 from J, leaving 9 bases between them. In DNA form, the CDR3 reads TGTGCCAGCATTGGGAGGCTGAACACTGAAGCTTTCTTT. Residues: CASIGRLNTEAFF.

This clonotype has ten or more counts. The chain uses TRBV10-3 and TRBJ1-2, with D unclear. The germline gives CDR1 ENHRY, CDR2 SYGVKD. The germline V and J ends were trimmed by 1 base and 8 bases, with 17 bases remaining between them. The CDR3 consists of 15 residues. CDR3 sequence reads: CAISEFSQVSGGYTF. The CDR3 DNA reads as TGTGCCATCAGTGAGTTTAGCCAGGTCTCGGGAGGCTACACCTTC.

CDR3 DNA sequence: TGCAGTGCTCGAAAGAACCCCCCCGAGCAGTACTTC. The encoded protein is CSARKNPPEQYF. The rearrangement links TRBV20-1 to TRBJ2-7; unclear D gene. This CDR3 is built from 12 residues. Trimming left V 5 bases short and J 6 bases short, with 14 bases between. CDR1 is DFQATT and CDR2 is SNEGSKA in the germline V gene (reference sequence).

The chain uses TRBV5-1 and TRBJ1-1, with 10 bases that match TRBD1. The CDR3 has 15 residues. Unmatched junction bases numbered 6, after V lost 6 bases and J lost 1 base. Germline assignment: CDR1 SGHRS and CDR2 YFSETQ. In DNA form, the CDR3 reads TGCGCCAGCACCGTGAGACAGGGGGCGAACACTGAAGCTTTCTTT. Protein sequence: CASTVRQGANTEAFF.

The chain carries TRBV20-1 and TRBJ2-7, with 11 bases fitting TRBD2. The CDR3 is 15 residues long. From germline, CDR1 is DFQATT and CDR2 SNEGSKA (reference sequence). CDR3 bases: TGCAGCGCGCTACAGGGACTAGCGGCCTCCTACGAGCAGTACTTC. It translates to CSALQGLAASYEQYF.

The chain uses TRBV20-1 and TRBJ1-2, with D maybe TRBD1 (5 bases). Per the germline V gene, CDR1 is DFQATT and CDR2 is SNEGSKA (reference sequence). The germline V and J ends were trimmed by 1 base and 1 base, with 13 bases remaining between them. CDR3 size: 15 residues. The chain's CDR3 is CSARGNRRGNYGYTF. In DNA form, the CDR3 reads TGCAGTGCTAGAGGCAACAGGAGGGGTAACTATGGCTACACCTTC.

This clonotype has a handful of counts. The chain carries TRBV6-5 and TRBJ2-1; D gene ambiguous. V dropped 4 bases and J dropped 6 bases, with 13 bases sitting between them. CDR3 length equals 14 residues. Germline V CDR1 and CDR2: MNHEY, SVGAGI. CDR3 protein: CASSSGWSSNEQFF. The DNA for the CDR3 is TGTGCCAGCAGTTCCGGCTGGAGCAGCAATGAGCAGTTCTTC.

This chain links TRBV20-1 with TRBJ2-5; 9 bases line up with TRBD1. The CDR3 consists of 15 residues. Losses at the gene ends were 3 bases for V and 0 bases for J; bases not matched to a gene: 5. Germline assignment: CDR1 DFQATT and CDR2 SNEGSKA (reference sequence). CDR3 sequence: CSASKDRGHQETQYF. The CDR3 DNA follows: TGCAGTGCTAGTAAGGACAGGGGTCACCAAGAGACCCAGTACTTC.

This clonotype showed up just a few times. The chain combines TRBV20-1 with TRBJ2-7; TRBD1 might be the D (6 bases). V was trimmed by 3 bases and J by 0 bases, leaving 9 bases between them. Looked up from germline, CDR1 is DFQATT and CDR2 is SNEGSKA (reference sequence). The length of the CDR3 is 13 residues. CDR3 loop: CSARSGDSYEQYF. In nucleotides, the CDR3 is TGCAGTGCTAGGTCAGGGGACTCCTACGAGCAGTACTTC.

This clonotype has only a few counts. The chain links TRBV20-1 to TRBJ1-1; D is perhaps TRBD1 (6 bases). The CDR3 has 14 residues. V lost 0 bases to trimming and J lost 3 bases, with 11 bases between them. Per germline, CDR1 DFQATT and CDR2 SNEGSKA (reference sequence). The CDR3 region is CSARDREGDTEAFF. In DNA form, the CDR3 reads TGCAGTGCTAGAGATCGGGAGGGGGACACTGAAGCTTTCTTT.

The chain is built from TRBV7-2 and TRBJ1-2; tentatively, D is TRBD1 (5 bases). Per germline, CDR1 SGHTA and CDR2 FQGNSA. CDR3 length equals 14 residues. V was pared by 5 bases and J by 4 bases, with 14 bases between. This CDR3 is CASSPTLGGYGYTF. For the CDR3, the DNA is TGTGCCAGCAGCCCCACTTTGGGGGGCTATGGCTACACCTTC.

This chain joins TRBV9 and TRBJ1-1; D is uncertain. CDR1 is SGDLS and CDR2 is YYNGEE in the germline V gene. V was trimmed by 4 bases and J by 0 bases, leaving 16 bases between them. The CDR3 has 16 residues. In nucleotides, the CDR3 is TGTGCCAGCAGCCCGCGAGATCGCGTGATGAACACTGAAGCTTTCTTT. Translated: CASSPRDRVMNTEAFF.

CDR3 coding DNA: TGCGCCAGCAGCTTATTCCAGACAGGGGTCACAGATACGCAGTATTTT. It encodes CASSLFQTGVTDTQYF. This chain uses TRBV5-1 with TRBJ2-3; 8 positions match TRBD1. V gave up 2 bases and J gave up 2 bases; unmatched junction bases: 7. The CDR3 has 16 amino acids. Germline-derived CDR1 and CDR2 are SGHRS and YFSETQ.

This clonotype was observed a handful of times. The chain uses TRBV10-3 and TRBJ2-3; D remains ambiguous. The CDR3 runs 13 residues. CDR1 is ENHRY, CDR2 SYGVKD, per germline. Trimming took 2 bases from V and 2 from J, leaving 5 bases between them. The CDR3 DNA follows: TGTGCCATCAGTGAGGGGTCCACAGATACGCAGTATTTT. Protein sequence: CAISEGSTDTQYF.

The V gene is TRBV12-3 or TRBV12-4, the J gene TRBJ2-1; 7 bases align to TRBD2. This CDR3 spans 14 amino acids. J lost 7 bases, V lost 5 bases, and 8 bases had no gene match. The CDR3 spells CASSILGRFNEQFF. The DNA of the CDR3 is TGTGCCAGCAGTATACTCGGGAGGTTTAATGAGCAGTTCTTC.

The rearrangement uses TRBV12-3 or TRBV12-4 and TRBJ2-1, with D possibly being TRBD1 (6 bases). The CDR3 consists of 13 residues. Trimming removed 7 bases from V and 7 bases from J, with 14 bases in between. The CDR3 region is CASTWTETNEQFF. The CDR3 DNA follows: TGTGCCAGCACCTGGACAGAAACAAATGAGCAGTTCTTC.